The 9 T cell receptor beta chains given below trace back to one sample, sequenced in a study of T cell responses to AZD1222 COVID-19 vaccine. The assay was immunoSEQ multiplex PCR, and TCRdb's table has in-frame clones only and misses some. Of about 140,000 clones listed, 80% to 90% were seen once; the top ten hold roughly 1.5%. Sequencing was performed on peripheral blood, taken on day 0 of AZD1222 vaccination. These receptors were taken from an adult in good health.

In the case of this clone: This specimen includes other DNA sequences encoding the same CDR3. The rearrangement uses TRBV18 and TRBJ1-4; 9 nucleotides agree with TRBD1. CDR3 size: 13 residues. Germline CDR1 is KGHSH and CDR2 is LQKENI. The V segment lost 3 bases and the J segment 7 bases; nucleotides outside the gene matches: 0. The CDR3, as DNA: TGTGCCAGCTCACCGGGACAGGGTGAAAAACTGTTTTTT. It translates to CASSPGQGEKLFF.

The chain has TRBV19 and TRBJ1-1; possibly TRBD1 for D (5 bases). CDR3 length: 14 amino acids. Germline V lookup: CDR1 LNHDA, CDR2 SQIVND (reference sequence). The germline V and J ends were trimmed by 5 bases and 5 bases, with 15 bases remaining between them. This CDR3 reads CASSFRGDWTEAFF. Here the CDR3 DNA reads TGTGCCAGTAGTTTCCGGGGGGATTGGACTGAAGCTTTCTTT.

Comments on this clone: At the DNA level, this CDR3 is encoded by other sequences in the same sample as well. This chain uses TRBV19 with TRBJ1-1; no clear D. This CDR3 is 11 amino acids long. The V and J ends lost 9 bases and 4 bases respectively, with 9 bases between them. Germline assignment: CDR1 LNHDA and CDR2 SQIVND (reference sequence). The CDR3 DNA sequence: TGTGCCAGCAGCCTAGGCACTGAAGCTTTCTTT. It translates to CASSLGTEAFF.

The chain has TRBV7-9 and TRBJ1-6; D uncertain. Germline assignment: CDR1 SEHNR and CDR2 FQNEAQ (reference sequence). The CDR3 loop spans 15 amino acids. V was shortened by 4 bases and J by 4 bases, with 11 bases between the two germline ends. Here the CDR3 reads CASSSGEGYNSPLHF. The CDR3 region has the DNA TGTGCCAGCAGCTCTGGCGAAGGGTATAATTCACCCCTCCACTTT.

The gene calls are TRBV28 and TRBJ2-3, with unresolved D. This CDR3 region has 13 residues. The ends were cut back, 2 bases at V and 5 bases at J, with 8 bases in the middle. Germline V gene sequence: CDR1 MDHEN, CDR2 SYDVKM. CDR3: CASSLRAGDTQYF. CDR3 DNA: TGTGCCAGCAGTTTACGGGCCGGAGATACGCAGTATTTT.

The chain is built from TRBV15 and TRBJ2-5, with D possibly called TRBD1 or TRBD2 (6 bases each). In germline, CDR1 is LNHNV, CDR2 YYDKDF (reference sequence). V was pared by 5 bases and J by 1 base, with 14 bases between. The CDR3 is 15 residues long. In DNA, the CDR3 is TGTGCCACCAGCCCCAGCCGGGGGCTCCAAGAGACCCAGTACTTC. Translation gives CATSPSRGLQETQYF.

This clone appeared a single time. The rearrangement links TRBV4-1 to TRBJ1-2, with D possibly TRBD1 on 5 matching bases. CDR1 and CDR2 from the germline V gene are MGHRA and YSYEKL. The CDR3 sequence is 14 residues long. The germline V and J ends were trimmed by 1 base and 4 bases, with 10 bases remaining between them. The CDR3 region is CASSQGQRSYGYTF. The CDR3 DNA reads TGCGCCAGCAGCCAAGGACAGAGAAGCTATGGCTACACCTTC.

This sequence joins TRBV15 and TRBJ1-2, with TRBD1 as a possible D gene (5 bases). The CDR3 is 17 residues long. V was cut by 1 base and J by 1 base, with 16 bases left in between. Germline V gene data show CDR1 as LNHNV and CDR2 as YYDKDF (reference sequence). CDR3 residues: CATSRGLSGTLNYGYTF. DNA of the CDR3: TGTGCCACCAGCAGAGGGCTGAGCGGGACTCTTAACTATGGCTACACCTTC.

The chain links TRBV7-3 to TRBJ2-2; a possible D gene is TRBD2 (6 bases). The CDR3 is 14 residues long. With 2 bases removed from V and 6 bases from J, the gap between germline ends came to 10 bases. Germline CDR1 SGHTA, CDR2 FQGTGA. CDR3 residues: CASSLSWDSGELFF. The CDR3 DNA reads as TGTGCCAGCAGCTTATCATGGGACTCCGGGGAGCTGTTTTTT.